Listed here are 10 T cell receptor beta chains from one sample, sequenced in a study of breast tumors, draining lymph nodes, adjacent tissues. TCRdb re-derived calls from the multiplex PCR reads in MiXCR, one entry per CDR3 protein. The table includes 150,000 to 200,000 distinct CDR3 sequences, 25% to 40% detected once. Breast cancer patients provided tissue from their axillary draining lymph nodes. Specimen: axillary lymph node tissue. These receptor sequences come from a female donor with breast cancer. Some clones in this sample may be carry-over from other donors' samples.

This clonotype was counted ten times or more. CDR3 DNA sequence: TGTGCCAGTGCACGAATTTGGGCCGGGGAGCTGTTTTTT. This encodes CASARIWAGELFF. This chain joins TRBV12-3 or TRBV12-4 and TRBJ2-2; D gene unclear. The CDR3 is 13 residues long. The V end was cut by 9 bases, the J end by 6 bases, with 14 bases between.

The chain is built from TRBV4-2 and TRBJ1-1; TRBD1 is a possible D gene (5 bases). This CDR3 contains 16 residues. Germline V CDR1 and CDR2: LGHNA, YNFKEQ. V gave up 0 bases and J gave up 5 bases, with 16 bases separating them. The CDR3 spells CASSQDRLGGRTEAFF. The CDR3 region has the DNA TGTGCCAGCAGCCAAGACCGGTTGGGGGGTAGGACTGAAGCTTTCTTT.

Worth noting for this clonotype: The junction does not match germline at one end; this may be a read error. The CDR3: CASSLGSTEAFF. The CDR3 DNA reads as TGTGCCAGCAGCTTAGGGTCGACTGAAGCTTTCTTT. This chain links TRBV12-3 or TRBV12-4 with TRBJ1-1, with D unresolved. CDR3 length equals 12 residues.

This clonotype was detected only once. A junction boundary mismatches the germline segment, possibly from a read error. The rearrangement links TRBV20-1 to TRBJ2-1; TRBD1 aligns across 8 bases. CDR3 length: 14 residues. CDR1 and CDR2 from the germline V gene are DFQATT and SNEGSKA (reference sequence). CDR3 bases: TGCAGTGCTAGGGACAGGGTCAACTACAATGAGCAGTCCTTC. Its protein is CSARDRVNYNEQSF.

This clonotype was seen at least ten times. The chain couples TRBV18 to TRBJ1-4, with unresolved D. Germline V gene sequence: CDR1 KGHSH, CDR2 LQKENI. CDR3 size: 15 residues. Deletions cut 2 bases from V and 0 bases from J, with 7 bases between. CDR3 loop: CASSPLTATNEKLFF. CDR3 nucleotide sequence: TGTGCCAGCTCACCATTGACCGCAACTAATGAAAAACTGTTTTTT.

In this sample, this clonotype turned up once. The chain carries TRBV29-1 and TRBJ2-1; possible D gene TRBD2, 6 bases. V shed 4 bases and J shed 9 bases, with 7 bases lying between them. The CDR3 totals 10 residues. Germline CDR1 SQVTM, CDR2 ANQGSEA. The CDR3: CSVGRGEQFF. The CDR3 nucleotides are TGCAGCGTTGGGAGGGGTGAGCAGTTCTTC.

This clonotype was found a few times. This chain uses TRBV6-1 with TRBJ1-4; 8 bases match TRBD1. The V segment lost 6 bases and the J segment 5 bases; nucleotides outside the gene matches: 8. From germline, CDR1 is MNHNS and CDR2 SASEGT. CDR3 length equals 15 residues. CDR3 protein: CASRVMDRVNEKLFF. DNA for the CDR3: TGTGCCAGCAGGGTTATGGACAGGGTAAATGAAAAACTGTTTTTT.

This clonotype came up a few times. V gene TRBV27 combines with J gene TRBJ2-3; D perhaps matches TRBD1 (5 bases). V was shortened by 3 bases and J by 1 base, with 8 bases between the two germline ends. The CDR3 extends over 14 amino acids. The germline V gene encodes CDR1 MNHEY and CDR2 SMNVEV (reference sequence). The CDR3 region is CASSLIGGTDTQYF. The CDR3 bases are TGTGCCAGCAGTTTGATAGGGGGCACAGATACGCAGTATTTT.

For this clonotype: A much larger clone sits a single nucleotide away, making a read error possible. The V call is TRBV30, the J call TRBJ2-1, with D possibly being TRBD2 (5 bases). Germline V lookup: CDR1 GTSNPN, CDR2 SVGIG (reference sequence). The length of the CDR3 is 10 residues. Trimming pared 4 bases from V and 13 bases from J, leaving 11 bases between. Here the CDR3 reads CAWKRELQFF. The CDR3, as DNA: TGTGCCTGGAAGAGGGAGTTACAGTTCTTC. The full variable domain, in which reference TRBV30 and TRBJ2-1 provide the parts outside the CDR3, is SQTIHQWPATLVQPVGSPLSLECTVEGTSNPNLYWYRQAAGRGLQLLFYSVGIGQISSEVPQNLSASRPQDRQFILSSKKLLLSDSGFYLCAWKRELQFFGPGTRLTVL.

The rearrangement links TRBV20-1 to TRBJ2-1; TRBD2 might be the D (5 bases). CDR1 and CDR2 from the germline V gene are DFQATT and SNEGSKA (reference sequence). There are 13 residues in the CDR3. Trimming removed 3 bases from V and 2 bases from J, with 8 bases in between. Written as DNA, the CDR3 is TGCAGTGCTAGGGGTAGCGCCTACAATGAGCAGTTCTTC. It translates to CSARGSAYNEQFF.